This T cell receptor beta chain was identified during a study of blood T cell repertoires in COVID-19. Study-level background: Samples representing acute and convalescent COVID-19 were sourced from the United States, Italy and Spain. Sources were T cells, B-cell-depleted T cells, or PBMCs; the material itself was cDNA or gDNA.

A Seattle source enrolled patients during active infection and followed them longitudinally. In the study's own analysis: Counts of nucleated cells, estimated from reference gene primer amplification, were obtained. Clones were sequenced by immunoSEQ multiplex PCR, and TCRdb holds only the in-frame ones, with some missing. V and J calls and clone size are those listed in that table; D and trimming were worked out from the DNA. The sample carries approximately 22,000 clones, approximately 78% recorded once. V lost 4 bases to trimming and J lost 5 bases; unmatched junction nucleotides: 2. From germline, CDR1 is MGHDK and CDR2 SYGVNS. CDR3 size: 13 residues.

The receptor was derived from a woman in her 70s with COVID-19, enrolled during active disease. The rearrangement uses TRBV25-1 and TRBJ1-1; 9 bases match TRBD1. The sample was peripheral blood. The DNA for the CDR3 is TGTGCCAGCAGTGGGACAGGGGTAACTGAAGCTTTCTTT. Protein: CASSGTGVTEAFF.